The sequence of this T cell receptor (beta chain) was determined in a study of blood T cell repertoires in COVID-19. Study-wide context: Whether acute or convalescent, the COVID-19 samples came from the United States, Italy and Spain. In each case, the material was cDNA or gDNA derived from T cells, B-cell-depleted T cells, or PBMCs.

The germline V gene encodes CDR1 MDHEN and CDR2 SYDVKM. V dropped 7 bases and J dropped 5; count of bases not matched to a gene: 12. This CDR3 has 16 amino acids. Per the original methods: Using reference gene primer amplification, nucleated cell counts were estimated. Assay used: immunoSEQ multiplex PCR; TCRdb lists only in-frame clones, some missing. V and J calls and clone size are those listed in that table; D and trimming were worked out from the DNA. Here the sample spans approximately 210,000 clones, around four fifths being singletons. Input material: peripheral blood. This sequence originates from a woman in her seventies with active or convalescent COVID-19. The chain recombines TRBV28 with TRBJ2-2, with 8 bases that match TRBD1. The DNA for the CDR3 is TGTGCCAGCATCTTACAGGGGGGCCCCCGGACCGGGGAGCTGTTTTTT. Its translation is CASILQGGPRTGELFF.